This T cell receptor (beta chain) was sequenced in a study of blood T cell repertoires in COVID-19. Whole-study context: The United States, Italy and Spain provided the acute and convalescent COVID-19 samples.

CDR3 length equals 14 residues. Trimming removed 1 base from V and 4 bases from J, with 5 bases in between. CDR1 is SEHNR, CDR2 FQNEAQ, per germline (reference sequence). Allocation to cohorts depended on clinical history reported by the participants. Using immunoSEQ multiplex PCR, the repertoire was profiled, and TCRdb retains in-frame clones only, with some absent. The table shows about 200,000 clones, with 80% to 90% occurring only once. The J gene is TRBJ1-6, the V gene TRBV7-9; no reliable D call. The source of this sequence is a woman aged 40-49 years with acute COVID-19. Input material: PBMCs or T cells enriched from blood (not recorded which). The CDR3 DNA reads TGTGCCAGCAGCTTAGACGGGTATAATTCACCCCTCCACTTT. Protein product: CASSLDGYNSPLHF.